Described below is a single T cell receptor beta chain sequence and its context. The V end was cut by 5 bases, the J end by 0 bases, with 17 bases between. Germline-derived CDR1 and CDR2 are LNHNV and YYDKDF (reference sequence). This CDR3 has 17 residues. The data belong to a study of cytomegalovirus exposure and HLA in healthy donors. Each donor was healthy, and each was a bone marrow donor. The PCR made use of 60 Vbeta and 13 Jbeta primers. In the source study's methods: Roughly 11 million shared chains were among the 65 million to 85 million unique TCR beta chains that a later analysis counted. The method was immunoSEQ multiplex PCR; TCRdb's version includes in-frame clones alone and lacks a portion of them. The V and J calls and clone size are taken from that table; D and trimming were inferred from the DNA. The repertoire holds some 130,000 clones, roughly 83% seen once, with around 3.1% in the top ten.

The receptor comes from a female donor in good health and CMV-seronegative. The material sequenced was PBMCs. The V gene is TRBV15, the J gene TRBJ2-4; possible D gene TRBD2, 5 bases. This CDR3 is CATSARLGVEAKNIQYF. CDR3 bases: TGTGCCACCAGCGCCCGACTCGGGGTGGAAGCCAAAAACATTCAGTACTTC.